Below, 25 T cell receptor beta chains from the same sample are listed, as sequenced in a study of Ad26.COV2.S vaccination and SARS-CoV-2 variants. Treatment indicated: around 19 received Ad26.COV2.S at low or high dose, single or two shots; five or six received placebo; per-sample allocation not given. Material that was analyzed had been drawn on day 63 after the first vaccine or placebo injection. The protocol was immunoSEQ multiplex PCR, while the TCRdb copy is restricted to in-frame clones and leaves out a portion. The sample yields hundreds of thousands of clones, 70% to 90% seen once. The specimen comprised peripheral blood, sampled in a trial of Ad26.COV2.S vaccine versus placebo. Every receptor here comes from a person aged 18 to 59 who received the Ad26.COV2.S COVID-19 vaccine or a placebo.

The chain couples TRBV5-5 to TRBJ2-1; 14 bases fit TRBD2. The germline V gene encodes CDR1 SGHKS and CDR2 YYEKEE (reference sequence). This CDR3 contains 15 residues. Trimming cost V 0 bases and J 10 bases; bases outside gene matches: 3. For the CDR3, the DNA is TGTGCCAGCAGCTTGGGACTAGCGGGGGGGCTGGAGCAGTTCTTC. Translating it yields CASSLGLAGGLEQFF.

The CDR3 protein is CASSLGTGPNQPQHF. The DNA for the CDR3 is TGTGCCAGCAGCTTAGGGACAGGGCCCAATCAGCCCCAGCATTTT. V is TRBV7-9 and J is TRBJ1-5; 8 nucleotides line up with TRBD1. The germline CDR1 and CDR2 sequences are SEHNR and FQNEAQ (reference sequence). The CDR3 is 15 residues long. Unmatched junction bases numbered 2, after V lost 1 base and J lost 3 bases.

J is TRBJ2-2 and V is TRBV10-1; TRBD1 might be the D (6 bases). The CDR3 has 16 residues. Germline-derived CDR1 and CDR2 are WNHNN and SYGVQD (reference sequence). V gave up 6 bases and J gave up 0 bases, with 14 bases separating them. The CDR3 region is CASSDPGATNTGELFF. The DNA of the CDR3 is TGCGCCAGCAGCGACCCAGGGGCCACGAACACCGGGGAGCTGTTTTTT.

This clone has only one observation. The rearrangement links TRBV12-3 or TRBV12-4 to TRBJ1-1; D is uncertain. Trimming removed 8 bases from V and 1 base from J, with 11 bases in between. This CDR3 comprises 13 residues. As DNA, the CDR3 is TGTGCCAGCTTTCAACTGAGGAACACTGAAGCTTTCTTT. Its protein product is CASFQLRNTEAFF.

The chain couples TRBV18 to TRBJ1-1; the D gene is possibly TRBD1 (5 bases). The germline CDR1 and CDR2 sequences are KGHSH and LQKENI. V lost 5 bases to trimming and J lost 1 base, with 14 bases between them. This CDR3 is 15 amino acids long. For the CDR3, the DNA is TGTGCCAGCTCAGTCGGGCAGGGTGGGAACACTGAAGCTTTCTTT. It specifies CASSVGQGGNTEAFF.

The table lists this clone with a count of one. The chain combines TRBV5-4 with TRBJ2-1, with D possibly TRBD2 on 6 matching bases. CDR1 is SGHNT, CDR2 YYREEE, per germline (reference sequence). V was shortened by 0 bases and J by 4 bases, with 8 bases between the two germline ends. The CDR3 covers 14 residues. CDR3 in DNA: TGTGCCAGCAGCTTGGTTGGGACTTACAATGAGCAGTTCTTC. This codes for CASSLVGTYNEQFF.

The chain links TRBV18 to TRBJ1-1; D perhaps matches TRBD1 (6 bases). The length of the CDR3 is 15 residues. Trimming stripped 0 bases from V and 3 bases from J, with 11 bases between. CDR1 is KGHSH, CDR2 LQKENI, per germline. The CDR3 DNA follows: TGTGCCAGCTCACCACCGGCAGGGGTGGACACTGAAGCTTTCTTT. This codes for CASSPPAGVDTEAFF.

The V and J genes are TRBV3-1 (or the pseudogene TRBV3-2) and TRBJ1-6; 9 bases are shared with TRBD1. Germline-derived CDR1 and CDR2 are LGHDT and YNNKEL (reference sequence). V lost 4 bases to trimming and J lost 10 bases; unmatched junction nucleotides: 5. The CDR3 consists of 14 residues. The CDR3 DNA sequence: TGTGCCAGCAGCCTCCGGGACAGGGTCTCACCCCTCCACTTT. It translates to CASSLRDRVSPLHF.

CDR3: CASSPRTAEYSNQPQHF. Written as DNA, the CDR3 is TGTGCCAGCTCACCACGGACAGCCGAATATAGCAATCAGCCCCAGCATTTT. The chain links TRBV18 to TRBJ1-5; D is possibly TRBD1 (6 bases). Germline values: CDR1 KGHSH, CDR2 LQKENI. V lost 1 base and J 0 bases, leaving 13 bases between the germline ends. The CDR3 runs 17 residues. Full variable domain (missing parts from reference TRBV18 and TRBJ1-5): NAGVMQNPRHLVRRRGQEARLRCSPMKGHSHVYWYRQLPEEGLKFMVYLQKENIIDESGMPKERFSAEFPKEGPSILRIQQVVRGDSAAYFCASSPRTAEYSNQPQHFGDGTRLSIL.

The chain uses TRBV9 and TRBJ2-3; D remains unclear. CDR1 SGDLS and CDR2 YYNGEE come from the germline V gene. The CDR3 sequence is 16 residues long. Trimming removed 0 bases at V and 2 bases at J, with 13 bases between. The CDR3 DNA reads TGTGCCAGCAGCGTAGCTGCTAGTCGGGCCACAGATACGCAGTATTTT. Protein sequence: CASSVAASRATDTQYF.

The rearrangement uses TRBV27 and TRBJ2-7; D might be TRBD2 (6 bases). This CDR3 has 13 residues. Germline assignment: CDR1 MNHEY and CDR2 SMNVEV (reference sequence). V lost 4 bases, J lost 3 bases, and 10 bases lay in between. CDR3 coding DNA: TGTGCCAGCAGTTGGGGGGAGGACTACGAGCAGTACTTC. Protein product: CASSWGEDYEQYF.

The chain is built from TRBV7-9 and TRBJ1-4; the match to TRBD1 covers 8 bases. This CDR3 comprises 15 residues. The germline V gene has CDR1 SEHNR and CDR2 FQNEAQ (reference sequence). V trimming: 2 bases; J trimming: 4 bases; junction bases outside the gene matches: 3. For the CDR3, the DNA is TGTGCCAGCAGCTTACCGACAGGGGATAATGAAAAACTGTTTTTT. Its translation is CASSLPTGDNEKLFF.

Concerning this clone: Other DNA sequences in this specimen translate into the identical CDR3. The rearrangement uses TRBV2 and TRBJ1-1; TRBD1 matches 7 bases. CDR1 and CDR2 from the germline V gene are SNHLY and FYNNEI. J lost 1 base, V lost 7 bases, and 3 bases had no gene match. CDR3 length equals 13 residues. The CDR3 DNA is TGTGCCAGCACGGGACAGAAGAACACTGAAGCTTTCTTT. Residues: CASTGQKNTEAFF.

The chain is built from TRBV11-3 and TRBJ2-4; 9 bases line up with TRBD2. Germline V gene lookup returns CDR1 SGHNT and CDR2 YENEEA. The CDR3 runs to 17 residues. The V segment lost 5 bases and the J segment 1 base; nucleotides outside the gene matches: 9. The CDR3: CASSLRRREGAKNIQYF. The CDR3 bases are TGTGCCAGCAGCCTTCGTAGGCGGGAGGGGGCCAAAAACATTCAGTACTTC. Complete variable domain (other parts from reference TRBV11-3 and TRBJ2-4): EAGVVQSPRYKIIEKKQPVAFWCNPISGHNTLYWYLQNLGQGPELLIRYENEEAVDDSQLPKDRFSAERLKGVDSTLKIQPAELGDSAVYLCASSLRRREGAKNIQYFGAGTRLSVL.

The V and J genes are TRBV2 and TRBJ1-3, with D perhaps matching TRBD1 (5 bases). The CDR3 spans 15 residues. Trimming left V 1 base short and J 0 bases short, with 7 bases between. Per the germline V gene, CDR1 is SNHLY and CDR2 is FYNNEI. DNA of the CDR3: TGTGCCAGCAGTGAAGGACAGACCTCTGGAAACACCATATATTTT. Protein sequence: CASSEGQTSGNTIYF.

CDR3 sequence: CASSLAGGRYNEQFF. CDR3 bases: TGTGCCAGCAGTTTAGCGGGAGGCCGATACAATGAGCAGTTCTTC. The gene calls are TRBV28 and TRBJ2-1, with 8 bases that match TRBD2. The germline V gene encodes CDR1 MDHEN and CDR2 SYDVKM. V trimming: 2 bases; J trimming: 4 bases; junction bases outside the gene matches: 4. The CDR3 totals 15 residues.

The CDR3, as DNA: TGTGCCAGCAGTATCCGGGACGGACCCCAAAAAGAAAAACTGTTTTTT. Translating it yields CASSIRDGPQKEKLFF. The chain recombines TRBV6-2 or TRBV6-3 with TRBJ1-4; perhaps TRBD1 as D (5 bases). V was pared by 5 bases and J by 8 bases, with 21 bases between. Germline V gene lookup returns CDR1 MNHEY and CDR2 SVGEGT. CDR3 length: 16 residues.

The genes are TRBV27 and TRBJ1-2; D remains unclear. The V gene's germline CDR1 is MNHEY and CDR2 SMNVEV (reference sequence). The CDR3 consists of 15 residues. V was cut by 5 bases and J by 6 bases, with 19 bases left in between. CDR3 sequence reads: CASSATWTGSDGYTF. The CDR3 DNA follows: TGTGCCAGCAGTGCAACTTGGACGGGAAGTGATGGCTACACCTTC.

This chain links TRBV11-2 with TRBJ2-7, with 8 bases that match TRBD2. Germline CDR1 reads SGHAT; CDR2 reads FQNNGV. The V and J ends lost 5 bases and 3 bases, in that order; junction bases with no gene match: 15. This CDR3 is 17 amino acids long. CDR3 amino acids: CASSTPYSPGGDYEQYF. Here the CDR3 DNA reads TGTGCCAGCAGCACCCCTTATAGCCCCGGGGGGGACTACGAGCAGTACTTC. Filled out from reference TRBV11-2 and TRBJ2-7, the complete variable domain reads EAGVAQSPRYKIIEKRQSVAFWCNPISGHATLYWYQQILGQGPKLLIQFQNNGVVDDSQLPKDRFSAERLKGVDSTLKIQPAKLEDSAVYLCASSTPYSPGGDYEQYFGPGTRLTVT.

This sequence joins TRBV20-1 and TRBJ2-3; the D is unclear. CDR3 length: 14 amino acids. V was clipped by 3 bases and J by 1 base, with 11 bases between them. Germline V lookup: CDR1 DFQATT, CDR2 SNEGSKA (reference sequence). The CDR3 loop is CSASKLDGTDTQYF. The DNA for the CDR3 is TGCAGTGCTAGTAAGCTAGACGGCACAGATACGCAGTATTTT.

The chain uses TRBV6-4 and TRBJ2-4; D not certain. V lost 0 bases, J lost 1 base, and 7 bases lay in between. The V gene's germline CDR1 is MRHNA and CDR2 SNTAGT. The CDR3 contains 15 residues. As DNA, the CDR3 is TGTGCCAGCAGTGACTCAGGACGGGCCAAAAACATTCAGTACTTC. This codes for CASSDSGRAKNIQYF.

This clone has more than one count but fewer than ten. The chain combines TRBV29-1 with TRBJ2-7; D is ambiguous. The CDR3 extends over 13 amino acids. V was pared by 2 bases and J by 2 bases, with 10 bases between. Germline CDR1 is SQVTM and CDR2 is ANQGSEA. CDR3 region: CSVETSETYEQYF. CDR3 in DNA: TGCAGCGTTGAAACGTCTGAAACCTACGAGCAGTACTTC.

This chain connects TRBV11-2 to TRBJ2-5; 8 nucleotides agree with TRBD2. This CDR3 spans 16 amino acids. The germline V gene has CDR1 SGHAT and CDR2 FQNNGV. After removal of 1 base from V and 5 bases from J, the junction contained 9 bases not matched to a gene. This chain's CDR3 is CASSLAGGRFLETQYF. CDR3 in DNA: TGTGCCAGCAGCTTAGCGGGGGGGCGGTTCTTGGAGACCCAGTACTTC.

The rearrangement uses TRBV10-1 and TRBJ2-1, with D unresolved. V lost 0 bases and J lost 2, with 8 bases in between. The length of the CDR3 is 15 residues. Per the germline V gene, CDR1 is WNHNN and CDR2 is SYGVQD (reference sequence). The CDR3 spells CASSESSQPYNEQFF. In DNA, the CDR3 is TGCGCCAGCAGTGAGTCGTCGCAACCCTACAATGAGCAGTTCTTC.

The chain couples TRBV18 to TRBJ2-3; the match to TRBD1 covers 8 bases. J lost 0 bases, V lost 6 bases, and 5 bases had no gene match. CDR3 length equals 15 residues. Germline values: CDR1 KGHSH, CDR2 LQKENI. DNA of the CDR3: TGTGCCAGCTCTCAAGGACAGGGAAGCACAGATACGCAGTATTTT. Residues: CASSQGQGSTDTQYF. Supplemented by reference TRBV18 and TRBJ2-3, the full variable domain reads NAGVMQNPRHLVRRRGQEARLRCSPMKGHSHVYWYRQLPEEGLKFMVYLQKENIIDESGMPKERFSAEFPKEGPSILRIQQVVRGDSAAYFCASSQGQGSTDTQYFGPGTRLTVL.